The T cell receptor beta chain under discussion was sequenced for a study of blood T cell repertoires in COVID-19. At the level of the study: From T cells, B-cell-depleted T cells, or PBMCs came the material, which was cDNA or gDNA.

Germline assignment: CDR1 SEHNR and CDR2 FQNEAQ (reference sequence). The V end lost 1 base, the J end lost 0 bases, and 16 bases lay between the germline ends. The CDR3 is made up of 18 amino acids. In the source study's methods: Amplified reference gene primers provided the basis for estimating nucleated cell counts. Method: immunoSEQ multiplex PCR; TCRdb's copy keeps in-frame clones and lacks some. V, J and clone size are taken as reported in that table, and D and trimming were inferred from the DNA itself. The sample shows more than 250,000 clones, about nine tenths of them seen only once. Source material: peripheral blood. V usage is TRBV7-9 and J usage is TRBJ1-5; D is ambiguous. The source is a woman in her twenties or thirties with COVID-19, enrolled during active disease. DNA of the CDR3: TGTGCCAGCAGCTTAGAGACTACGGACGGTTTTAGCAATCAGCCCCAGCATTTT. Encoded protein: CASSLETTDGFSNQPQHF.